The 25 T cell receptor beta chains below were found in one sample sequenced in a study of CD4+ T cells in melanoma (dated by TCRdb to between 2021 and 2022). To prepare the library, the immunoSEQ multiplex PCR assay was applied. As stored in TCRdb, this immuneACCESS dataset retains in-frame rearrangements with V and J assigned. A fraction of the clones does not appear; measured against another copy, unresolved V genes explain less than half of the discrepancy, and the remainder lacks a known reason. This sample lists around 100,000 clones; about nine tenths were detected once. The leading ten clones occupy less than 4% of the sample. The sequenced sample consisted of peripheral blood. These receptors were obtained from a human donor with melanoma.

The genes are TRBV27 and TRBJ2-5; the D is unclear. Germline V gene lookup returns CDR1 MNHEY and CDR2 SMNVEV (reference sequence). Between the trimmed V and J ends, which lost 1 base and 1 base, there was a span of 4 bases. This CDR3 is 13 amino acids long. In DNA, the CDR3 is TGTGCCAGCAGTTTATGGTCCCAAGAGACCCAGTACTTC. Encoded protein: CASSLWSQETQYF.

CDR3: CASSLGRPQTSGNTIYF. The CDR3 DNA reads as TGTGCCAGCTCACTGGGACGACCACAAACATCTGGAAACACCATATATTTT. This sequence joins TRBV18 and TRBJ1-3; perhaps TRBD1 as D (5 bases). The V and J ends lost 4 bases and 1 base respectively, with 17 bases between them. The V gene's germline CDR1 is KGHSH and CDR2 LQKENI. CDR3 length: 17 amino acids.

V and J are TRBV19 and TRBJ2-7, with TRBD1 identical over 7 bases. CDR1 is LNHDA and CDR2 is SQIVND in the germline V gene (reference sequence). Trimming at V came to 5 bases and at J to 1 base, leaving 5 bases not matched to a gene. This CDR3 comprises 14 residues. CDR3 sequence reads: CASSPPTGSYEQYF. In nucleotides, the CDR3 is TGTGCCAGTAGTCCCCCGACAGGGTCCTACGAGCAGTACTTC.

The chain employs TRBV5-1 and TRBJ2-5; unclear D gene. The V and J ends lost 4 bases and 5 bases respectively, with 15 bases between them. CDR1 and CDR2 from the germline V gene are SGHRS and YFSETQ. This CDR3 comprises 14 residues. This CDR3 reads CASSIRVTTETQYF. The CDR3 DNA is TGCGCCAGCAGCATAAGGGTAACGACGGAGACCCAGTACTTC.

The chain carries TRBV7-8 and TRBJ2-5, with 13 bases matching TRBD2. Germline V gene data show CDR1 as SGHVS and CDR2 as FQNEAQ. Losses at the gene ends were 5 bases for V and 5 bases for J; bases not matched to a gene: 14. The CDR3 runs to 18 residues. CDR3 protein: CASSRLGPTSGRRETQYF. CDR3 coding DNA: TGTGCCAGCAGCCGCCTTGGCCCGACTAGCGGGAGGAGGGAGACCCAGTACTTC. Together with reference TRBV7-8 and TRBJ2-5, the CDR3 gives the full variable domain: GAGVSQSPRYKVAKRGQDVALRCDPISGHVSLFWYQQALGQGPEFLTYFQNEAQLDKSGLPSDRFFAERPEGSVSTLKIQRTQQEDSAVYLCASSRLGPTSGRRETQYFGPGTRLLVL.

Worth noting for this clone: In the same sample, other DNA sequences code for this CDR3. The V gene is TRBV6-5, the J gene TRBJ1-2; a possible D gene is TRBD1 (6 bases). V dropped 5 bases and J dropped 2 bases, with 9 bases sitting between them. The CDR3 runs to 13 residues. The germline CDR1 and CDR2 sequences are MNHEY and SVGAGI. The DNA for the CDR3 is TGTGCCAGCAGTCTCCAGGGGAACTATGGCTACACCTTC. Protein sequence: CASSLQGNYGYTF.

The chain combines TRBV12-5 with TRBJ2-2; D is perhaps TRBD2 (6 bases). This CDR3 is built from 15 residues. Germline assignment: CDR1 LGHNT and CDR2 FRNRAP. Trimming left V 5 bases short and J 1 base short, with 11 bases between. DNA for the CDR3: TGTGCTAGTGGTCTAACAGCGGGGAACACCGGGGAGCTGTTTTTT. Its protein is CASGLTAGNTGELFF.

This clone was detected only once. This sequence joins TRBV2 and TRBJ1-2; D is uncertain. The CDR3 extends over 14 amino acids. Germline values: CDR1 SNHLY, CDR2 FYNNEI. Trimming took 0 bases from V and 2 from J, leaving 7 bases between them. DNA for the CDR3: TGTGCCAGCAGTGAAGCATCTCTGAACTATGGCTACACCTTC. Residues: CASSEASLNYGYTF.

The rearrangement joins TRBV10-3 to TRBJ1-6; no clear D. This CDR3 has 15 amino acids. With 1 base removed from V and 7 bases from J, the gap between germline ends came to 11 bases. Per the germline V gene, CDR1 is ENHRY and CDR2 is SYGVKD. The CDR3 is CAISEYPMTNSPLHF. The CDR3 nucleotides are TGTGCCATCAGTGAGTACCCAATGACCAATTCACCCCTCCACTTT.

This chain links TRBV7-2 with TRBJ2-5, with 8 bases fitting TRBD2. CDR1 SGHTA and CDR2 FQGNSA come from the germline V gene. The junction had 6 bases not matched to a gene; V was cut back by 0 bases and J by 6 bases. The CDR3 extends over 15 amino acids. The CDR3 protein is CASSLANGRAKTQYF. DNA of the CDR3: TGTGCCAGCAGCTTAGCGAACGGGAGGGCCAAGACCCAGTACTTC. The whole variable domain, remainder taken from reference TRBV7-2 and TRBJ2-5, is GAGVSQSPSNKVTEKGKDVELRCDPISGHTALYWYRQSLGQGLEFLIYFQGNSAPDKSGLPSDRFSAERTGGSVSTLTIQRTQQEDSAVYLCASSLANGRAKTQYFGPGTRLLVL.

The chain uses TRBV25-1 and TRBJ2-2; 7 bases are a match to TRBD2. Trimming at V came to 10 bases and at J to 0 bases, leaving 8 bases not matched to a gene. Germline lookup yields CDR1 MGHDK and CDR2 SYGVNS. The CDR3 runs 15 residues. CDR3 in DNA: TGTGCCACCATTAGCGGGCCGGCGAACACCGGGGAGCTGTTTTTT. Amino acid sequence: CATISGPANTGELFF.

This chain links TRBV7-2 with TRBJ2-1; D call uncertain. With 1 base removed from V and 2 bases from J, the gap between germline ends came to 12 bases. CDR1 is SGHTA, CDR2 FQGNSA, per germline. The CDR3 loop spans 16 amino acids. The CDR3 region is CASSLGAWVTYNEQFF. The CDR3 nucleotides are TGTGCCAGCAGCTTAGGAGCGTGGGTTACCTACAATGAGCAGTTCTTC. Supplemented by reference TRBV7-2 and TRBJ2-1, the full variable domain reads GAGVSQSPSNKVTEKGKDVELRCDPISGHTALYWYRQSLGQGLEFLIYFQGNSAPDKSGLPSDRFSAERTGGSVSTLTIQRTQQEDSAVYLCASSLGAWVTYNEQFFGPGTRLTVL.

This chain connects TRBV7-8 to TRBJ1-6, with 8 positions matching TRBD1. CDR3 length equals 15 residues. The V gene end was trimmed by 5 bases and the J gene end by 9 bases; junction bases not matched to a gene: 9. Per germline, CDR1 SGHVS and CDR2 FQNEAQ. CDR3 amino acids: CASSQSGTGSSPLHF. The DNA for the CDR3 is TGTGCCAGCAGCCAATCCGGGACAGGTAGTTCACCCCTCCACTTT. Drawing the rest from reference TRBV7-8 and TRBJ1-6, the complete variable domain is GAGVSQSPRYKVAKRGQDVALRCDPISGHVSLFWYQQALGQGPEFLTYFQNEAQLDKSGLPSDRFFAERPEGSVSTLKIQRTQQEDSAVYLCASSQSGTGSSPLHFGNGTRLTVT.

The chain has TRBV28 and TRBJ2-1; possibly TRBD1 for D (6 bases). CDR1 is MDHEN and CDR2 is SYDVKM in the germline V gene. This CDR3 comprises 14 residues. V was trimmed by 4 bases and J by 1 base, leaving 8 bases between them. The CDR3 DNA sequence: TGTGCCAGCAGTTCCCAGGGGTCCTACAATGAGCAGTTCTTC. This encodes CASSSQGSYNEQFF.

The CDR3, as DNA: TGTGCCAGCAGCTTATCCGTCACAGGGAGTAAGGTAAGCGGTCAGCCCCAGCATTTT. It codes for CASSLSVTGSKVSGQPQHF. The gene calls are TRBV7-7 and TRBJ1-5, with D perhaps TRBD1 (6 bases). Trimming shortened V by 2 bases and J by 6 bases, and 26 bases separated the two germline ends. This CDR3 has 19 residues. In germline, CDR1 is SSHAT, CDR2 FNYEAQ (reference sequence).

This chain uses TRBV19 with TRBJ2-2; either TRBD1 or TRBD2 may fit D (5 bases each). Germline-derived CDR1 and CDR2 are LNHDA and SQIVND (reference sequence). This CDR3 is 16 amino acids long. V dropped 5 bases and J dropped 8 bases, with 21 bases sitting between them. CDR3 protein: CASSPGPPFEGGELFF. The CDR3 region has the DNA TGTGCCAGTAGTCCGGGACCACCTTTCGAGGGTGGGGAGCTGTTTTTT. The full variable domain, completed using reference TRBV19 and TRBJ2-2, is DGGITQSPKYLFRKEGQNVTLSCEQNLNHDAMYWYRQDPGQGLRLIYYSQIVNDFQKGDIAEGYSVSREKKESFPLTVTSAQKNPTAFYLCASSPGPPFEGGELFFGEGSRLTVL.

The chain recombines TRBV10-3 with TRBJ1-2; perhaps TRBD1 as D (5 bases). CDR1 and CDR2 from the germline V gene are ENHRY and SYGVKD. This CDR3 has 14 residues. V lost 0 bases, J lost 12 bases, and 17 bases lay in between. DNA for the CDR3: TGTGCCATCAGTGAGTCGATAGTAGGGGCCACGGACACCTTC. It codes for CAISESIVGATDTF.

This sequence joins TRBV9 and TRBJ1-2; TRBD1 might be the D (6 bases). Germline-derived CDR1 and CDR2 are SGDLS and YYNGEE. CDR3 size: 14 residues. V lost 0 bases and J lost 8, with 14 bases in between. This chain's CDR3 is CASSVEGVLFGYTF. The CDR3 nucleotides read TGTGCCAGCAGCGTAGAGGGGGTCCTCTTCGGCTACACCTTC.

This rearrangement joins TRBV10-3 to TRBJ2-6; D perhaps matches TRBD1 (5 bases). Looked up from germline, CDR1 is ENHRY and CDR2 is SYGVKD. V dropped 1 base and J dropped 2 bases, with 9 bases sitting between them. The CDR3 is 16 amino acids. The CDR3 nucleotides are TGTGCCATCAGTGAGTTAGGGGATGCTGGGGCCAACGTCCTGACTTTC. Protein: CAISELGDAGANVLTF.

The CDR3 DNA sequence: TGTGCCAGCAGCACCCTCAGCAATGAGCAGTTCTTC. Its translation is CASSTLSNEQFF. This sequence joins TRBV9 and TRBJ2-1; D not certain. The CDR3 has 12 residues. Per the germline V gene, CDR1 is SGDLS and CDR2 is YYNGEE. V was cut by 4 bases and J by 6 bases, with 8 bases left in between.

This rearrangement joins TRBV18 to TRBJ2-3; D is ambiguous. V was cut by 2 bases and J by 2 bases, with 5 bases left in between. Germline-derived CDR1 and CDR2 are KGHSH and LQKENI. The CDR3 consists of 13 residues. This chain's CDR3 is CASSPALTDTQYF. As DNA, the CDR3 is TGTGCCAGCTCACCAGCCCTCACAGATACGCAGTATTTT.

This sequence joins TRBV28 and TRBJ1-2, with TRBD1 identical over 7 bases. V lost 4 bases, J lost 5 bases, and 7 bases stayed unmatched. CDR3 length: 14 residues. Per the germline V gene, CDR1 is MDHEN and CDR2 is SYDVKM. For the CDR3, the DNA is TGTGCCAGCAGTTGGGACAGTAGGGCTTATGGCTACACCTTC. Its translation: CASSWDSRAYGYTF.

This chain links TRBV30 with TRBJ1-2; D is perhaps TRBD1 (5 bases). The CDR3 spans 13 residues. V was shortened by 4 bases and J by 6 bases, with 15 bases between the two germline ends. Germline V CDR1 and CDR2: GTSNPN, SVGIG (reference sequence). CDR3 DNA: TGTGCCTGGAAAGGAGGGCTGGGACATGGCTACACCTTC. Amino acids: CAWKGGLGHGYTF.

A single count supports this clone. The DNA for the CDR3 is TGTGCCAGTAGTACGGGGACTCAAGAGACCCAGTACTTC. Its protein is CASSTGTQETQYF. The rearrangement joins TRBV19 to TRBJ2-5, with D tentatively TRBD2 (6 bases). Germline lookup yields CDR1 LNHDA and CDR2 SQIVND (reference sequence). The germline V and J ends were trimmed by 4 bases and 2 bases, with 8 bases remaining between them. The CDR3 runs 13 residues. The complete variable domain, with remaining parts taken from reference TRBV19 and TRBJ2-5, reads DGGITQSPKYLFRKEGQNVTLSCEQNLNHDAMYWYRQDPGQGLRLIYYSQIVNDFQKGDIAEGYSVSREKKESFPLTVTSAQKNPTAFYLCASSTGTQETQYFGPGTRLLVL.

V and J are TRBV19 and TRBJ2-7, with a possible D match to TRBD2 (6 bases). Germline CDR1 is LNHDA and CDR2 is SQIVND (reference sequence). The CDR3 has 14 residues. The germline V and J ends were trimmed by 5 bases and 5 bases, with 16 bases remaining between them. CDR3 loop: CASSFHGGMDEQYF. The CDR3 nucleotides are TGTGCCAGTAGTTTTCATGGCGGGATGGACGAGCAGTACTTC.